One sample yielded the 24 T cell receptor beta chains listed below, sequenced in a study of T cells in localized non-small cell lung cancer. The method was immunoSEQ multiplex PCR; TCRdb's version includes in-frame clones alone and lacks a portion of them. The data show fewer than 90,000 clones, roughly four fifths seen once. Sequenced material: peripheral blood, taken before any cancer treatment. These TCRs come from a man between 40 and 69 years old with stage I lung adenocarcinoma.

The chain links TRBV10-2 to TRBJ2-1; 9 bases fit TRBD2. Germline values: CDR1 WSHSY, CDR2 SAAADI. J was trimmed by 2 bases and V by 2 bases; bases with no gene match: 10. The CDR3 totals 18 residues. As DNA, the CDR3 is TGCGCCAGCAGTGAGATTAGCGGGAGTAACCCAGCCTACAATGAGCAGTTCTTC. Translation: CASSEISGSNPAYNEQFF.

This clone showed up just once. V gene TRBV18 combines with J gene TRBJ2-7, with D perhaps matching TRBD1 or TRBD2 (5 bases each). V shed 5 bases and J shed 13 bases, with 18 bases lying between them. The CDR3 length is 12 residues. Looked up from germline, CDR1 is KGHSH and CDR2 is LQKENI. CDR3 sequence: CASSTGTRPGYF. The CDR3 coding sequence is TGTGCCAGCTCAACCGGGACCCGCCCCGGATACTTC.

J is TRBJ1-4 and V is TRBV7-6; unclear D gene. The CDR3 sequence is 11 residues long. The germline V gene encodes CDR1 SGHVS and CDR2 FNYEAQ. The V and J ends lost 3 bases and 7 bases respectively, with 3 bases between them. CDR3 sequence reads: CASSFGEKLFF. CDR3 bases: TGTGCCAGCAGCTTTGGTGAAAAACTGTTTTTT.

The CDR3 spells CASGHGYAGHQTYEQYF. In DNA, the CDR3 is TGTGCCAGCGGCCACGGTTATGCAGGCCATCAAACCTACGAGCAGTACTTC. The V gene is TRBV28, the J gene TRBJ2-7; no clear D. The CDR3 is 17 residues long. Germline assignment: CDR1 MDHEN and CDR2 SYDVKM. With 8 bases removed from V and 2 bases from J, the gap between germline ends came to 25 bases.

The table lists this clone with a count of one. This chain uses TRBV23-1 with TRBJ2-1; 7 bases match TRBD2. TRBV23-1 is reported as an ORF; its role is uncertain. The CDR3 runs to 16 residues. V shed 2 bases, J shed 1 base, and the junction held 5 bases outside the gene matches. This CDR3 reads CASSQPAGGSYNEQFF. As DNA, the CDR3 is TGCGCCAGCAGTCAACCCGCCGGGGGGTCCTACAATGAGCAGTTCTTC.

V gene TRBV20-1 combines with J gene TRBJ2-7; D is perhaps TRBD1 (5 bases). This CDR3 contains 11 residues. Trimming shortened V by 7 bases and J by 5 bases, and 12 bases separated the two germline ends. The germline V gene encodes CDR1 DFQATT and CDR2 SNEGSKA (reference sequence). CDR3 loop: CSEGRANEQYF. CDR3 sequence (DNA): TGCAGTGAAGGCAGGGCCAACGAGCAGTACTTC.

A single count supports this clone. The V gene is TRBV19, the J gene TRBJ1-5, with TRBD1 as a possible D gene (5 bases). Germline values: CDR1 LNHDA, CDR2 SQIVND (reference sequence). V was clipped by 5 bases and J by 9 bases, with 17 bases between them. There are 14 residues in the CDR3. The DNA of the CDR3 is TGTGCCAGTAGTCGAGACAGTTCGGGTCGGCCCCAGCATTTT. Protein: CASSRDSSGRPQHF.

Only a few counts were recorded for this clone. The rearrangement joins TRBV6-1 to TRBJ2-7; D call uncertain. CDR1 is MNHNS, CDR2 SASEGT, per germline. The CDR3 extends over 13 amino acids. V shed 7 bases and J shed 4 bases, with 14 bases lying between them. This chain's CDR3 is CASTPISEYEQYF. CDR3 in DNA: TGTGCCAGCACCCCTATCTCCGAATACGAGCAGTACTTC.

The chain carries TRBV28 and TRBJ1-5; D is ambiguous. The germline CDR1 and CDR2 sequences are MDHEN and SYDVKM. There are 12 residues in the CDR3. V dropped 7 bases and J dropped 3 bases, with 7 bases sitting between them. CDR3 region: CASNAFNQPQHF. The CDR3 DNA reads as TGTGCCAGCAACGCCTTCAATCAGCCCCAGCATTTT.

This chain uses TRBV6-1 with TRBJ2-7; perhaps TRBD2 as D (6 bases). Trimming removed 6 bases at V and 2 bases at J, with 14 bases between. The germline CDR1 and CDR2 sequences are MNHNS and SASEGT. The CDR3 is made up of 14 amino acids. In DNA, the CDR3 is TGTGCCAGCAGCACGGGACTCAGAACCTACGAGCAGTACTTC. It codes for CASSTGLRTYEQYF.

This sequence joins TRBV5-8 and TRBJ2-3; D ambiguous. Germline lookup yields CDR1 SGHTS and CDR2 YDEGEE. There are 12 residues in the CDR3. Trimming took 3 bases from V and 7 from J, leaving 9 bases between them. The CDR3 spells CASSSDTNTQYF. CDR3 nucleotide sequence: TGTGCCAGCAGCTCCGACACCAATACGCAGTATTTT.

V is TRBV7-2 and J is TRBJ2-5; D gene uncertain. Trimming left V 3 bases short and J 5 bases short, with 16 bases between. The CDR3 extends over 15 amino acids. Germline V lookup: CDR1 SGHTA, CDR2 FQGNSA. CDR3 protein: CASSFESDLGETQYF. As DNA, the CDR3 is TGTGCCAGCAGCTTTGAAAGCGACTTGGGGGAGACCCAGTACTTC.

The J gene is TRBJ1-2, the V gene TRBV7-2; D is ambiguous. The V end was cut by 5 bases, the J end by 2 bases, with 9 bases between. The germline V gene encodes CDR1 SGHTA and CDR2 FQGNSA. The CDR3 extends over 13 amino acids. This chain's CDR3 is CASSPPGNYGYTF. CDR3 sequence (DNA): TGTGCCAGCAGCCCCCCCGGAAACTATGGCTACACCTTC.

The V call is TRBV2, the J call TRBJ1-4; the D gene is possibly TRBD1 (5 bases). V was trimmed by 7 bases and J by 3 bases, leaving 27 bases between them. The CDR3 covers 19 residues. CDR1 is SNHLY, CDR2 FYNNEI, per germline. The CDR3 sequence is CASTLPRGGVRASNEKLFF. DNA for the CDR3: TGTGCCAGCACCCTCCCCCGGGGGGGGGTCCGGGCCTCTAATGAAAAACTGTTTTTT.

The chain has TRBV27 and TRBJ2-2; a weak D match, TRBD1 (7 bases). CDR1 and CDR2 (germline): MNHEY, SMNVEV (reference sequence). The germline V and J ends were trimmed by 2 bases and 2 bases, with 12 bases remaining between them. CDR3 size: 16 residues. CDR3 loop: CASSLRRDRNTGELFF. The CDR3 DNA reads TGTGCCAGCAGTTTAAGGCGGGACAGAAACACCGGGGAGCTGTTTTTT.

The chain couples TRBV11-2 to TRBJ2-1; 7 bases align to TRBD2. V shed 0 bases and J 6 bases; nucleotides not matched to a gene: 11. The CDR3 loop spans 17 amino acids. Germline values: CDR1 SGHAT, CDR2 FQNNGV. The CDR3 loop reads CASSLDQFTSEGNEQFF. The CDR3 nucleotides are TGTGCCAGCAGCTTAGATCAATTTACTAGCGAGGGCAATGAGCAGTTCTTC. Using reference TRBV11-2 and TRBJ2-1 for the parts outside the CDR3, the full variable domain is EAGVAQSPRYKIIEKRQSVAFWCNPISGHATLYWYQQILGQGPKLLIQFQNNGVVDDSQLPKDRFSAERLKGVDSTLKIQPAKLEDSAVYLCASSLDQFTSEGNEQFFGPGTRLTVL.

The chain employs TRBV6-5 and TRBJ2-7; TRBD1 aligns across 10 bases. Trimming removed 7 bases from V and 4 bases from J; junction bases left unmatched: 4. This CDR3 spans 13 amino acids. Germline CDR1 MNHEY, CDR2 SVGAGI. In nucleotides, the CDR3 is TGTGCCAGCATTGGGACAGGGGTTTACGAGCAGTACTTC. Translation gives CASIGTGVYEQYF.

The chain links TRBV19 to TRBJ2-5; D gene ambiguous. The CDR3 has 12 amino acids. Germline CDR1 LNHDA, CDR2 SQIVND (reference sequence). V lost 8 bases and J 5 bases, leaving 12 bases between the germline ends. In DNA form, the CDR3 reads TGTGCCAGTGGTAGGGCGGAGGAGACCCAGTACTTC. Amino acid sequence: CASGRAEETQYF.

The chain carries TRBV2 and TRBJ2-4; 8 positions agree with TRBD2. This CDR3 is built from 15 residues. J was trimmed by 6 bases and V by 6 bases; bases with no gene match: 10. Germline V gene sequence: CDR1 SNHLY, CDR2 FYNNEI. The CDR3 here is CASRIAGGRGNIQYF. CDR3 sequence (DNA): TGTGCCAGCAGGATCGCGGGGGGCCGGGGAAACATTCAGTACTTC.

V is TRBV6-5 and J is TRBJ1-1, with D unresolved. The CDR3 length is 14 residues. V lost 4 bases, J lost 1 base, and 10 bases lay in between. Germline lookup yields CDR1 MNHEY and CDR2 SVGAGI. In DNA form, the CDR3 reads TGTGCCAGCAGTTCCTATCTCGAGAACACTGAAGCTTTCTTT. It encodes CASSSYLENTEAFF.

The chain joins TRBV13 to TRBJ1-2; 9 nucleotides match TRBD1. Trimming removed 7 bases from V and 6 bases from J; junction bases left unmatched: 6. Germline CDR1 is PRHDT and CDR2 is FYEKMQ (reference sequence). CDR3 size: 13 residues. CDR3 nucleotide sequence: TGTGCCAGCACCATACGGGACAGGGATGGCTACACCTTC. Encoded protein: CASTIRDRDGYTF. Filled out from reference TRBV13 and TRBJ1-2, the complete variable domain reads AAGVIQSPRHLIKEKRETATLKCYPIPRHDTVYWYQQGPGQDPQFLISFYEKMQSDKGSIPDRFSAQQFSDYHSELNMSSLELGDSALYFCASTIRDRDGYTFGSGTRLTVV.

This chain joins TRBV30 and TRBJ2-7, with D uncertain. This CDR3 spans 13 amino acids. The V gene's germline CDR1 is GTSNPN and CDR2 SVGIG (reference sequence). V lost 0 bases and J 3 bases, leaving 9 bases between the germline ends. The CDR3 DNA reads TGTGCCTGGAGTGTGGCTTGGTACTACGAGCAGTACTTC. Its protein is CAWSVAWYYEQYF.

This clone was detected only a few times. The CDR3, as DNA: TGTGCCAGCAGCCCTAGCGGGAGGGCCGGGACCGGGGAGCTGTTTTTT. Translating gives CASSPSGRAGTGELFF. J is TRBJ2-2 and V is TRBV7-6; 12 bases align to TRBD2. Germline CDR1 SGHVS, CDR2 FNYEAQ. This CDR3 has 16 amino acids. V trimming: 5 bases; J trimming: 5 bases; junction bases outside the gene matches: 6.

This clone was seen once. This chain joins TRBV6-4 and TRBJ1-2; D ambiguous. Germline CDR1 MRHNA, CDR2 SNTAGT. This CDR3 is built from 13 residues. V was trimmed by 6 bases and J by 8 bases, leaving 16 bases between them. CDR3 in DNA: TGTGCCAGCAGCGAGACCGGTTTATTCGGCTACACCTTC. It codes for CASSETGLFGYTF.